The 10 T cell receptor beta chains presented below share a single source sample, sequenced in a study of blood T cell repertoires in COVID-19. Libraries were prepared by immunoSEQ multiplex PCR; TCRdb keeps only in-frame clonotypes and omits some of them. The table includes 130,000 or so clones, approximately 77% detected once. Sequenced: peripheral blood. These receptors all come from a human donor in a cohort sampled during active COVID-19.

V is TRBV14 and J is TRBJ2-7, with D hard to call. CDR1 and CDR2 (germline): SGHDN, FVKESK. This CDR3 has 13 amino acids. Trimming took off 2 bases at V and 1 base at J, with 6 bases between the two ends. The CDR3 loop reads CASSQQVSYEQYF. CDR3 nucleotides: TGTGCCAGCAGCCAACAGGTATCCTACGAGCAGTACTTC.

The V call is TRBV30, the J call TRBJ1-4; D remains unclear. Trimming removed 8 bases at V and 7 bases at J, with 17 bases between. The CDR3 has 13 residues. The germline gives CDR1 GTSNPN, CDR2 SVGIG (reference sequence). CDR3 amino acids: CAGCPPGGEKLFF. The CDR3 DNA follows: TGTGCCGGATGCCCTCCCGGAGGTGAAAAACTGTTTTTT.

The rearrangement uses TRBV10-1 and TRBJ2-3; possibly TRBD2 for D (7 bases). Trimming removed 6 bases at V and 3 bases at J, with 13 bases between. CDR1 is WNHNN, CDR2 SYGVQD, per germline (reference sequence). The CDR3 covers 14 residues. The CDR3 nucleotides read TGCGCCAGCAGCCCGGGGGGCGAGACAGATACGCAGTATTTT. Its translation is CASSPGGETDTQYF.

The rearrangement uses TRBV4-2 and TRBJ1-1; 7 bases agree with TRBD1. The V segment lost 4 bases and the J segment 6 bases; nucleotides outside the gene matches: 5. CDR1 is LGHNA and CDR2 is YNFKEQ in the germline V gene. This CDR3 has 13 amino acids. CDR3 sequence reads: CASSRLQGPEAFF. The CDR3 DNA reads as TGTGCCAGCAGCCGCCTACAGGGGCCTGAAGCTTTCTTT.

The table lists this clone with a count of one. The rearrangement links TRBV7-9 to TRBJ1-1; TRBD1 is a possible D gene (6 bases). CDR1 and CDR2 (germline): SEHNR, FQNEAQ (reference sequence). V dropped 5 bases and J dropped 3 bases, with 16 bases sitting between them. CDR3 length: 15 amino acids. The CDR3 loop is CASSVQGSVDTEAFF. In DNA, the CDR3 is TGTGCCAGCAGCGTACAGGGCTCCGTGGACACTGAAGCTTTCTTT.

The rearrangement joins TRBV15 to TRBJ1-1; 9 nucleotides agree with TRBD1. The V gene's germline CDR1 is LNHNV and CDR2 YYDKDF (reference sequence). After removal of 0 bases from V and 2 bases from J, the junction contained 7 bases not matched to a gene. The CDR3 extends over 17 amino acids. The CDR3, as DNA: TGTGCCACCAGCAGAGAGCTTAACAGGGGGCTCAACACTGAAGCTTTCTTT. Encoded protein: CATSRELNRGLNTEAFF.

The CDR3 sequence is CASSGLAGGRAEQYF. The CDR3 DNA sequence: TGTGCCAGCAGCGGACTAGCGGGGGGTAGGGCGGAGCAGTACTTC. This rearrangement joins TRBV2 to TRBJ2-7; 14 bases align to TRBD2. V gave up 6 bases and J gave up 7 bases; unmatched junction bases: 8. The CDR3 is 15 amino acids. Looked up from germline, CDR1 is SNHLY and CDR2 is FYNNEI.

The V gene is TRBV30, the J gene TRBJ1-1, with 7 bases that match TRBD1. The CDR3 sequence is 13 residues long. Germline CDR1 GTSNPN, CDR2 SVGIG (reference sequence). V was clipped by 3 bases and J by 3 bases; unmatched bases: 4. Written as DNA, the CDR3 is TGTGCCTGGAGCGTTACAGGGGACACTGAAGCTTTCTTT. It encodes CAWSVTGDTEAFF.

The rearrangement joins TRBV11-2 to TRBJ2-7, with 9 bases fitting TRBD2. CDR1 and CDR2 (germline): SGHAT, FQNNGV. The V gene end was trimmed by 5 bases and the J gene end by 2 bases; junction bases not matched to a gene: 7. The CDR3 is 15 residues long. DNA for the CDR3: TGTGCCAGCAGCCCCGCGGCTAGCGGGACCTACGAGCAGTACTTC. Translated: CASSPAASGTYEQYF.

This chain uses TRBV7-8 with TRBJ1-1, with D possibly TRBD1 on 5 matching bases. V was trimmed by 5 bases and J by 1 base, leaving 14 bases between them. The CDR3 runs to 15 residues. From germline, CDR1 is SGHVS and CDR2 FQNEAQ. The CDR3: CASSTGRGPNTEAFF. In DNA form, the CDR3 reads TGTGCCAGCAGCACCGGTAGGGGCCCGAACACTGAAGCTTTCTTT. The full variable domain, completed using reference TRBV7-8 and TRBJ1-1, is GAGVSQSPRYKVAKRGQDVALRCDPISGHVSLFWYQQALGQGPEFLTYFQNEAQLDKSGLPSDRFFAERPEGSVSTLKIQRTQQEDSAVYLCASSTGRGPNTEAFFGQGTRLTVV.